The 4 T cell receptor beta chains presented below share a single source sample, sequenced in a study of neoadjuvant anti-PD-1 for oral cavity cancer listed by TCRdb under 2021. What this sample's time point label stands for: before neoadjuvant nivolumab. The library was generated by the immunoSEQ multiplex PCR assay. What TCRdb holds here is the immuneACCESS table cut down to in-frame rearrangements. Part of the clones is not present; checked against another copy, under half of the missing clones reflect an unresolved V gene, and the others are unexplained. A total of about 12,000 clones appear in this sample, around three fifths of them only once. The ten largest clones take up roughly 2.2% of the sample. The sequenced sample was PBMCs, obtained before nivolumab (anti-PD-1) treatment. These receptors were obtained from a person between 40 and 85 years old with oral cavity squamous cell carcinoma.

The chain employs TRBV2 and TRBJ2-1; D may be TRBD2 (7 bases). Trimming pared 5 bases from V and 9 bases from J, leaving 23 bases between. CDR3 length: 16 residues. From germline, CDR1 is SNHLY and CDR2 FYNNEI. The CDR3 bases are TGTGCCAGCAGTCCCCGGGGGGCGACAGTGCGGGGTGAGCAGTTCTTC. Translating it yields CASSPRGATVRGEQFF. Based on the CDR3 plus reference TRBV2 and TRBJ2-1, the full variable domain is EPEVTQTPSHQVTQMGQEVILRCVPISNHLYFYWYRQILGQKVEFLVSFYNNEISEKSEIFDDQFSVERPDGSNFTLKIRSTKLEDSAMYFCASSPRGATVRGEQFFGPGTRLTVL.

This chain connects TRBV6-1 to TRBJ2-7; D uncertain. The V gene lost 6 bases and the J gene lost 3 bases, with 9 bases spanning the gap. CDR3 length: 12 amino acids. Germline V lookup: CDR1 MNHNS, CDR2 SASEGT. The CDR3, as DNA: TGTGCCAGCAGGACGAGTTACTACGAGCAGTACTTC. Encoded protein: CASRTSYYEQYF.

This chain uses TRBV19 with TRBJ2-1; TRBD2 matches 13 bases. Germline assignment: CDR1 LNHDA and CDR2 SQIVND (reference sequence). The V gene end was trimmed by 6 bases and the J gene end by 7 bases; junction bases not matched to a gene: 12. CDR3 length: 17 amino acids. The CDR3 loop reads CASSAPRTSGGRNEQFF. For the CDR3, the DNA is TGTGCCAGTAGCGCTCCCAGGACTAGCGGGGGCAGGAATGAGCAGTTCTTC.

This clone turned up a few times. J is TRBJ2-2 and V is TRBV6-6, with unresolved D. CDR1 is MNHNY and CDR2 is SVGAGI in the germline V gene (reference sequence). There are 15 residues in the CDR3. V lost 4 bases and J 5 bases, leaving 14 bases between the germline ends. The CDR3 spells CASSSQVAGTGELFF. CDR3 coding DNA: TGTGCCAGCAGTTCTCAGGTGGCAGGTACCGGGGAGCTGTTTTTT.